A single sample is the source of the 4 T cell receptor beta chains below, sequenced in a study of spatial heterogeneity in lung cancer. Time point defined: blood at routine non-recurrence follow-up after resection. Frozen PBMC, nontumor lung or tumor provided whole RNA, which was sequenced unsorted. TCRdb processed the 5' RACE reads anew with MiXCR; each CDR3 protein has one entry. The sample shows around 47,000 distinct CDR3 sequences, 6% to 8.5% of them seen only once. Sequenced material: PBMCs, taken at follow-up. Receptor source: a female donor with early-stage non-small cell lung cancer.

The chain joins TRBV6-1 to TRBJ2-1; 9 bases are a match to TRBD2. The CDR3 covers 14 residues. V shed 7 bases and J 7 bases; nucleotides not matched to a gene: 8. Looked up from germline, CDR1 is MNHNS and CDR2 is SASEGT. The CDR3 DNA sequence: TGTGCCAGCACCCGCGGGGGGGCCCAGAATGAGCAGTTCTTC. It codes for CASTRGGAQNEQFF.

Ten or more counts support this clonotype. The chain is built from TRBV2 and TRBJ2-3; 10 bases align to TRBD1. Germline loops: CDR1 SNHLY, CDR2 FYNNEI. J gave up 10 bases and V 6 bases, and 13 bases lay outside the gene matches. The CDR3 consists of 15 residues. This CDR3 reads CASRRTGGNSQAQYF. The CDR3 bases are TGTGCCAGCAGGAGGACAGGGGGTAATAGTCAGGCGCAGTATTTT.

This clonotype showed up just a few times. The chain recombines TRBV5-1 with TRBJ1-1; D not certain. Trimming removed 0 bases at V and 4 bases at J, with 10 bases between. The CDR3 is made up of 14 amino acids. Germline CDR1 SGHRS, CDR2 YFSETQ. CDR3 nucleotides: TGCGCCAGCAGCTTGGAGCACGTGGGCACTGAAGCTTTCTTT. Protein: CASSLEHVGTEAFF.

This clonotype was picked up many times. This rearrangement joins TRBV4-1 to TRBJ2-7; weak D call: TRBD2 (5 bases). The CDR3 is made up of 12 amino acids. CDR1 is MGHRA, CDR2 YSYEKL, per germline. V was trimmed by 0 bases and J by 5 bases, leaving 5 bases between them. In DNA, the CDR3 is TGCGCCAGCAGCCAAGAGAGGGACGAGCAGTACTTC. It translates to CASSQERDEQYF.